This entry describes one TCR beta chain. This sample is part of a study of Ad26.COV2.S vaccination and SARS-CoV-2 variants. Repertoires were generated with immunoSEQ multiplex PCR, while TCRdb's copy carries only in-frame clones and drops some. The table shows hundreds of thousands of clones, with 83% occurring only once. Described treatment: over 15 received Ad26.COV2.S at low or high dose, single or two shots; roughly five received placebo; per-sample allocation not given. Collection of samples fell on day 63 after the first vaccine or placebo injection. Looked up from germline, CDR1 is SGHRS and CDR2 is YFSETQ. The CDR3 runs to 15 residues. Trimming removed 0 bases from V and 4 bases from J, with 14 bases in between.

This specimen was peripheral blood, taken in a trial of Ad26.COV2.S vaccine versus placebo. The clonotype originates from a person between 18 and 65 years old who received the Ad26.COV2.S COVID-19 vaccine or a placebo. The gene calls are TRBV5-1 and TRBJ2-7; maybe TRBD2 (5 bases). CDR3 bases: TGCGCCAGCAGCTTGGACAGCTCCGGGGTGTACGAGCAGTACTTC. Encoded protein: CASSLDSSGVYEQYF.